This passage covers 10 T cell receptor beta chains from one sample sequenced in a study of T-cell memory formation after mild COVID-19. TCRdb fed the 5' RACE reads into MiXCR, producing one record per CDR3 protein. The sample holds approximately 350,000 distinct CDR3 sequences; approximately 14% are singletons and the top ten take roughly 22%. The sequenced sample consisted of PBMCs or a T cell subset sorted from them (not recorded which). Receptor source: a young man who had mild COVID-19 (a few samples of this study predate the infection). Cell type and time point are not known.

The sample holds a few counts of this clonotype. CDR3 DNA sequence: TGCGCCAGCAGCCAATTCCTCCCCACATTGACCGGGACTAGCAATGAGCAGTTCTTC. Translation: CASSQFLPTLTGTSNEQFF. The chain joins TRBV4-3 to TRBJ2-1; 8 nucleotides match TRBD2. Germline V CDR1 and CDR2: LGHNA, YSLEER. The trim removed 2 bases at V and 6 bases at J, leaving 18 bases unmatched. The CDR3 extends over 19 amino acids.

J is TRBJ2-1 and V is TRBV4-3; perhaps TRBD2 as D (6 bases). Trimming left V 4 bases short and J 10 bases short, with 26 bases between. CDR1 is LGHNA, CDR2 YSLEER, per germline. The CDR3 consists of 17 residues. Written as DNA, the CDR3 is TGCGCCAGCAGCCTTGAATCCTCGGGACTCGGAGTTGGGGAGCAGTTCTTC. Protein sequence: CASSLESSGLGVGEQFF.

The CDR3: CASSLYRVQYGTF. Here the CDR3 DNA reads TGTGCCAGCAGTTTATATCGAGTCCAGTACGGGACCTTC. The chain combines TRBV12-3 or TRBV12-4 with TRBJ1-2, with D unresolved. This CDR3 comprises 13 residues. V lost 2 bases and J lost 14, with 18 bases in between.

Only a few counts were recorded for this clonotype. The chain is built from TRBV9 and TRBJ2-3; perhaps TRBD1 as D (5 bases). The CDR3 is 15 amino acids. V was shortened by 4 bases and J by 0 bases, with 12 bases between the two germline ends. Looked up from germline, CDR1 is SGDLS and CDR2 is YYNGEE. CDR3 DNA: TGTGCCAGCAGCTCACAGGTGACTAGCACAGATACGCAGTATTTT. The encoded protein is CASSSQVTSTDTQYF.

The genes are TRBV5-1 and TRBJ2-7, with D uncertain. V was pared by 0 bases and J by 7 bases, with 11 bases between. The CDR3 length is 13 residues. Per germline, CDR1 SGHRS and CDR2 YFSETQ. CDR3 loop: CASSLGPFKEQYF. The CDR3 DNA follows: TGCGCCAGCAGCTTGGGGCCCTTTAAAGAGCAGTACTTC.

This clonotype came up many times. CDR3 DNA sequence: TGCGCCAGCAGCTTTAACCTCAAGTCGGAGACCCAGTACTTC. Translating it yields CASSFNLKSETQYF. J is TRBJ2-5 and V is TRBV5-1; D unclear. The CDR3 is made up of 14 amino acids. CDR1 SGHRS and CDR2 YFSETQ come from the germline V gene. V was pared by 2 bases and J by 5 bases, with 13 bases between.

This clonotype has only a few counts. CDR3 amino acids: CASSVGGSGTRNEQFF. CDR3 nucleotide sequence: TGTGCCAGCAGTGTGGGGGGTAGCGGGACGCGGAATGAGCAGTTCTTC. This chain links TRBV12-3 or TRBV12-4 with TRBJ2-1; 8 nucleotides align to TRBD2. The CDR3 runs 16 residues. V trimming: 5 bases; J trimming: 7 bases; junction bases outside the gene matches: 13.

This clonotype was recorded a few times. This rearrangement joins TRBV6-6 to TRBJ2-7; possibly TRBD2 for D (5 bases). CDR1 is MNHNY and CDR2 is SVGAGI in the germline V gene (reference sequence). Trimming stripped 2 bases from V and 6 bases from J, with 11 bases between. This CDR3 region has 13 residues. In DNA form, the CDR3 reads TGTGCCAGCAGTTACAGCGGCGGAGCCGAGCAGTACTTC. This codes for CASSYSGGAEQYF.

This clonotype has ten or more counts. This rearrangement joins TRBV20-1 to TRBJ1-2, with 9 positions matching TRBD1. In germline, CDR1 is DFQATT, CDR2 SNEGSKA (reference sequence). CDR3 length: 15 amino acids. The V segment lost 6 bases and the J segment 7 bases; nucleotides outside the gene matches: 15. CDR3 in DNA: TGCAGTGCACCTAAGATCGGGACAGGGTCGCGTGGCTACACCTTC. This encodes CSAPKIGTGSRGYTF.

This clonotype was recorded a few times. The J gene is TRBJ2-7, the V gene TRBV7-9, with a weak D call TRBD1 (5 bases). Per the germline V gene, CDR1 is SEHNR and CDR2 is FQNEAQ (reference sequence). The germline V and J ends were trimmed by 8 bases and 0 bases, with 8 bases remaining between them. The CDR3 has 12 residues. In DNA form, the CDR3 reads TGTGCCAGCGGTGACAGCTCCTACGAGCAGTACTTC. Protein product: CASGDSSYEQYF. Full variable domain (rest looked up from reference TRBV7-9 and TRBJ2-7): DTGVSQNPRHKITKRGQNVTFRCDPISEHNRLYWYRQTLGQGPEFLTYFQNEAQLEKSRLLSDRFSAERPKGSFSTLEIQRTEQGDSAMYLCASGDSSYEQYFGPGTRLTVT.